This paragraph covers one T cell receptor beta chain sequence. No antigen is known for it. This record belongs to a study of T cells in localized non-small cell lung cancer. Study-level points and caveats: Tumor showed lower T cell clonality than uninvolved adjacent lung, where it was highest. Greater T cell density in blood accompanied longer overall survival. Median detection of top 100 tumor clones in adjacent lung was approximately 50 clones.

This CDR3 is 12 amino acids long. Trimming took 4 bases from V and 6 from J, leaving 10 bases between them. From germline, CDR1 is MDHEN and CDR2 SYDVKM. Here immunoSEQ multiplex PCR was the method, and the copy in TCRdb shows in-frame clones only, minus some. Among roughly 29,000 clones listed, roughly 80% were seen once. The TCR sequence derives from a man aged 40-75 years with stage III lung adenocarcinoma. Sequencing used peripheral blood mononuclear cells, obtained before any cancer treatment. The chain recombines TRBV28 with TRBJ2-7; D unresolved. This CDR3 reads CASSSAHSEQYF. DNA for the CDR3: TGTGCCAGCAGTTCCGCCCATAGCGAGCAGTACTTC.